These 25 T cell receptor beta chains came from one sample sequenced in a study of OX40 agonist ivuxolimab in advanced cancers. Data came from immunoSEQ multiplex PCR; TCRdb stores just in-frame clones and leaves some out. The profile shows more than 40,000 clones, 88% of them singletons. Sequencing used CD4+ or CD8+ T cells sorted from blood, obtained in a trial of the OX40 agonist ivuxolimab. Receptor source: an adult with an advanced solid tumor such as melanoma, head and neck, liver or kidney cancer.

This chain connects TRBV7-2 to TRBJ2-5; D may correspond to TRBD1 or TRBD2 (7 bases each). V was pared by 5 bases and J by 1 base, with 17 bases between. This CDR3 comprises 16 residues. The germline V gene encodes CDR1 SGHTA and CDR2 FQGNSA. CDR3 loop: CASSPGGARGQETQYF. CDR3 nucleotide sequence: TGTGCCAGCAGCCCAGGGGGGGCGCGGGGCCAAGAGACCCAGTACTTC.

V usage is TRBV7-8 and J usage is TRBJ2-5; D possibly matches TRBD1 or TRBD2 (5 bases each). Trimming cost V 3 bases and J 2 bases, with 7 bases left between them. CDR3 length: 13 amino acids. CDR1 and CDR2 from the germline V gene are SGHVS and FQNEAQ. The CDR3: CASSLGPQETQYF. Written as DNA, the CDR3 is TGTGCCAGCAGCTTGGGACCACAAGAGACCCAGTACTTC.

The CDR3 nucleotides are TGTGCCTGCCCCAGGACCCCGACTAATGAAAAACTGTTTTTT. Translating gives CACPRTPTNEKLFF. The chain links TRBV30 to TRBJ1-4; no clear D gene. Germline values: CDR1 GTSNPN, CDR2 SVGIG (reference sequence). This CDR3 is 14 amino acids long. The V and J ends lost 6 bases and 2 bases respectively, with 13 bases between them. The full variable domain, with the rest looked up from reference TRBV30 and TRBJ1-4, is SQTIHQWPATLVQPVGSPLSLECTVEGTSNPNLYWYRQAAGRGLQLLFYSVGIGQISSEVPQNLSASRPQDRQFILSSKKLLLSDSGFYLCACPRTPTNEKLFFGSGTQLSVL.

V gene TRBV4-1 combines with J gene TRBJ2-1; 9 bases agree with TRBD1. CDR1 is MGHRA and CDR2 is YSYEKL in the germline V gene. The CDR3 spans 15 residues. V lost 6 bases to trimming and J lost 4 bases; unmatched junction nucleotides: 7. CDR3 residues: CASRYRDRVYNEQFF. The CDR3 DNA reads as TGCGCCAGCAGATACCGGGACAGGGTTTACAATGAGCAGTTCTTC.

The chain links TRBV6-1 to TRBJ2-1; tentatively, D is TRBD1 (6 bases). V dropped 2 bases and J dropped 15 bases, with 17 bases sitting between them. Looked up from germline, CDR1 is MNHNS and CDR2 is SASEGT. This CDR3 has 13 amino acids. The CDR3 loop is CASSESGGGLPFF. For the CDR3, the DNA is TGTGCCAGCAGTGAATCTGGTGGGGGCCTGCCGTTCTTC.

This clone was seen just once. The chain joins TRBV5-4 to TRBJ2-2; 12 bases line up with TRBD2. CDR1 is SGHNT, CDR2 YYREEE, per germline (reference sequence). The J segment lost 3 bases and the V segment lost 0 bases, leaving 3 bases of the junction unmatched. There are 17 residues in the CDR3. CDR3 nucleotide sequence: TGTGCCAGCAGCTTGGCTAGCGGGAGGGCCGACACCGGGGAGCTGTTTTTT. It translates to CASSLASGRADTGELFF.

The chain carries TRBV6-5 and TRBJ2-7; no firm D call. Germline V CDR1 and CDR2: MNHEY, SVGAGI. There are 14 residues in the CDR3. Trimming pared 6 bases from V and 1 base from J, leaving 13 bases between. CDR3 DNA sequence: TGTGCCAGCAGCCCAAATCGGCAATCCTACGAGCAGTACTTC. Amino acids: CASSPNRQSYEQYF.

A remark on this clone: A read error may account for a junction end that differs from germline. This chain links TRBV28 with TRBJ2-1; D may match TRBD1 or TRBD2 (6 bases each). This CDR3 comprises 16 residues. CDR1 is MDHEN, CDR2 SYDVKM, per germline. The chain's CDR3 is CASSFLGYPSRGELVF. In nucleotides, the CDR3 is TGTGCCAGCAGTTTCTTGGGATATCCATCGAGGGGGGAACTGGTCTTC.

The chain is built from TRBV2 and TRBJ2-4, with TRBD1 identical over 7 bases. This CDR3 has 14 residues. Trimming removed 1 base from V and 7 bases from J; junction bases left unmatched: 4. Germline values: CDR1 SNHLY, CDR2 FYNNEI. This CDR3 reads CASSEDRGYNIQYF. In DNA, the CDR3 is TGTGCCAGCAGTGAAGACAGGGGCTACAACATTCAGTACTTC.

The chain carries TRBV7-3 and TRBJ2-3; 7 bases fit TRBD2. CDR3 length: 15 residues. The germline V gene has CDR1 SGHTA and CDR2 FQGTGA. The trim removed 5 bases at V and 3 bases at J, leaving 8 bases unmatched. The CDR3 protein is CASSAARGRTDTQYF. In nucleotides, the CDR3 is TGTGCCAGCAGCGCTGCCCGCGGGAGAACAGATACGCAGTATTTT.

The CDR3 protein is CASSEAGTGVYQPQHF. CDR3 nucleotide sequence: TGTGCCAGCAGCGAAGCCGGGACAGGGGTTTATCAGCCCCAGCATTTT. The chain has TRBV5-6 and TRBJ1-5, with 10 nucleotides matching TRBD1. This CDR3 is 16 amino acids long. The junction had 9 bases not matched to a gene; V was cut back by 4 bases and J by 5 bases. Germline V gene sequence: CDR1 SGHDT, CDR2 YYEEEE.

Concerning this clone itself: This may stem from a read error, because a much larger clone lies one nucleotide away. This chain uses TRBV7-3 with TRBJ2-5, with D perhaps TRBD1 (5 bases). Trimming left V 2 bases short and J 4 bases short, with 14 bases between. The CDR3 covers 15 residues. CDR1 is SGHTA, CDR2 FQGTGA, per germline. The CDR3 is CASSLGAGQGETQYF. CDR3 bases: TGTGCCAGCAGCTTAGGGGCAGGGCAGGGAGAGACCCAGTACTTC. The full variable domain, with the rest looked up from reference TRBV7-3 and TRBJ2-5, is GAGVSQTPSNKVTEKGKYVELRCDPISGHTALYWYRQSLGQGPEFLIYFQGTGAADDSGLPNDRFFAVRPEGSVSTLKIQRTERGDSAVYLCASSLGAGQGETQYFGPGTRLLVL.

This chain links TRBV23-1 with TRBJ1-4, with D tentatively TRBD1 (5 bases). TRBV23-1 is noted as an ORF with a role that remains uncertain. This CDR3 has 14 amino acids. Trimming left V 8 bases short and J 4 bases short, with 14 bases between. DNA for the CDR3: TGCGCCAGCCGTACACTGGGGGATAATGAAAAACTGTTTTTT. Amino acids: CASRTLGDNEKLFF.

The J gene is TRBJ2-5, the V gene TRBV4-1, with D maybe TRBD2 (6 bases). Between the trimmed V and J ends, which lost 1 base and 5 bases, there was a span of 11 bases. Germline loops: CDR1 MGHRA, CDR2 YSYEKL. This CDR3 has 14 amino acids. The CDR3 is CASSQGYREETQYF. The CDR3 nucleotides are TGCGCCAGCAGCCAAGGCTACCGGGAGGAGACCCAGTACTTC.

The V gene is TRBV10-3, the J gene TRBJ2-1; 10 bases match TRBD2. Germline V gene lookup returns CDR1 ENHRY and CDR2 SYGVKD. This CDR3 is built from 14 residues. V lost 10 bases, J lost 7 bases, and 10 bases stayed unmatched. The CDR3: CATRLAGVRNEQFF. The CDR3 nucleotides read TGTGCCACCCGTCTAGCGGGAGTAAGGAATGAGCAGTTCTTC.

The genes are TRBV7-2 and TRBJ2-7; D unresolved. CDR1 SGHTA and CDR2 FQGNSA come from the germline V gene. The CDR3 consists of 12 residues. V was clipped by 1 base and J by 5 bases, with 6 bases between them. CDR3 in DNA: TGTGCCAGCAGCTTAGTTATCCACGAGCAGTACTTC. This gives the protein CASSLVIHEQYF.

The DNA for the CDR3 is TGTGCCAGCAGCTCTACAGGGCAAGGGGCCAACGTCCTGACTTTC. Amino acids: CASSSTGQGANVLTF. The rearrangement links TRBV5-4 to TRBJ2-6, with D possibly matching TRBD1 (6 bases). V was clipped by 3 bases and J by 4 bases, with 11 bases between them. CDR3 length equals 15 residues. Germline V gene sequence: CDR1 SGHNT, CDR2 YYREEE (reference sequence).

V and J are TRBV7-9 and TRBJ2-7, with 9 bases aligning to TRBD2. Germline assignment: CDR1 SEHNR and CDR2 FQNEAQ (reference sequence). The V and J ends lost 9 bases and 4 bases, in that order; junction bases with no gene match: 4. This CDR3 has 12 amino acids. The CDR3 sequence is CASSGSGYEQYF. The CDR3 bases are TGTGCCAGTAGCGGGAGTGGGTACGAGCAGTACTTC.

J is TRBJ2-1 and V is TRBV4-1, with D perhaps assigned TRBD1 or TRBD2 (5 bases each). Germline CDR1 MGHRA, CDR2 YSYEKL. This CDR3 spans 15 amino acids. The V and J ends lost 4 bases and 5 bases respectively, with 15 bases between them. The CDR3 DNA is TGCGCCAGCAGCCGCCGAATGGGACCCAACAATGAGCAGTTCTTC. As protein: CASSRRMGPNNEQFF.

The V call is TRBV7-2, the J call TRBJ1-2; possibly TRBD1 for D (5 bases). Deletions cut 5 bases from V and 3 bases from J, with 10 bases between. Looked up from germline, CDR1 is SGHTA and CDR2 is FQGNSA. The CDR3 spans 13 residues. CDR3 loop: CASSPGADYGYTF. The CDR3 region has the DNA TGTGCCAGCAGCCCCGGGGCTGACTATGGCTACACCTTC.

The rearrangement uses TRBV28 and TRBJ2-1, with 8 bases lining up with TRBD2. Germline lookup yields CDR1 MDHEN and CDR2 SYDVKM. The CDR3 runs to 16 residues. After removal of 5 bases from V and 0 bases from J, the junction contained 6 bases not matched to a gene. The CDR3 loop reads CASSPVAGSSYNEQFF. The CDR3 DNA sequence: TGTGCCAGCAGTCCAGTAGCGGGAAGCTCCTACAATGAGCAGTTCTTC.

In DNA, the CDR3 is TGTGCCAGCAGGAAGACAGGGGGGCGTCAGCCCCAGCATTTT. Protein: CASRKTGGRQPQHF. This sequence joins TRBV6-6 and TRBJ1-5, with 9 bases lining up with TRBD1. CDR3 length: 14 residues. The V segment lost 6 bases and the J segment 6 bases; nucleotides outside the gene matches: 6. The V gene's germline CDR1 is MNHNY and CDR2 SVGAGI (reference sequence).

The chain has TRBV11-3 and TRBJ2-1; 15 bases agree with TRBD2. Trimming took 5 bases from V and 7 from J; bases not matched to a gene: 9. The CDR3 consists of 17 residues. The germline V gene has CDR1 SGHNT and CDR2 YENEEA. The DNA for the CDR3 is TGTGCCAGCAGCCCGAGGACTAGCGGGAGGGCCATGAATGAGCAGTTCTTC. This encodes CASSPRTSGRAMNEQFF.

V gene TRBV7-6 combines with J gene TRBJ2-1; unclear D gene. Germline V gives CDR1 SGHVS, CDR2 FNYEAQ. V lost 5 bases to trimming and J lost 4 bases, with 9 bases between them. The length of the CDR3 is 13 residues. The CDR3 here is CASSPETYNEQFF. The CDR3 nucleotides read TGTGCCAGCAGCCCCGAGACTTACAATGAGCAGTTCTTC.

The chain carries TRBV4-3 and TRBJ2-6; D is ambiguous. V gave up 0 bases and J gave up 0 bases, with 12 bases separating them. CDR3 length: 18 amino acids. The germline CDR1 and CDR2 sequences are LGHNA and YSLEER. The CDR3 DNA sequence: TGCGCCAGCAGCCAAGAGCTTACCTCTTACTCTGGGGCCAACGTCCTGACTTTC. Its translation: CASSQELTSYSGANVLTF.